Below are 2 T cell receptor beta chains sequenced from a single sample in a study of shared clonotypes between healthy human individuals. Here immunoSEQ multiplex PCR was the method, and the copy in TCRdb shows in-frame clones only, minus some. This table holds 2 million to 2.5 million clones, nearly 97% found once. Material: naive CD4+ T cells sorted from blood. The sample's subset: CD45RA+ positively selected. The receptors originated from a man in his late teens or twenties in good health.

J is TRBJ2-5 and V is TRBV7-2; tentatively, D is TRBD2 (7 bases). V was shortened by 10 bases and J by 6 bases, with 18 bases between the two germline ends. The CDR3 runs to 13 residues. Germline V gene data show CDR1 as SGHTA and CDR2 as FQGNSA. Here the CDR3 reads CATRRGGGQTQYF. The CDR3 region has the DNA TGTGCCACCCGGAGGGGGGGCGGACAGACCCAGTACTTC.

CDR3 sequence reads: CASSLGLGKGDVETQYF. The CDR3, as DNA: TGCGCCAGCAGCCTCGGCCTGGGCAAGGGGGATGTCGAGACCCAGTACTTC. The rearrangement uses TRBV4-3 and TRBJ2-5; D is possibly TRBD1 (6 bases). The CDR3 contains 17 residues. Germline loops: CDR1 LGHNA, CDR2 YSLEER. V lost 4 bases to trimming and J lost 5 bases, with 23 bases between them.